Sequencing of this TCR beta chain was carried out in a study of identical twins' blood T cells. Findings of the study overall: Twins reportedly had markedly more similar V usage than unrelated donors, even among out-of-frame TCRbeta clonotypes.

The length of the CDR3 is 15 residues. The V end was cut by 9 bases, the J end by 0 bases, with 17 bases between. Germline-derived CDR1 and CDR2 are ENHRY and SYGVKD. Each CDR3 protein gets one entry after TCRdb re-called the 5' RACE reads with MiXCR. The sample holds about 370,000 distinct CDR3 sequences; about 28% are singletons and the top ten take 6% to 7%. This clonotype has a count of ten or more. Its antigen remains unknown. This TCR derives from a woman between 18 and 50 years old in good health. This sequence joins TRBV10-3 and TRBJ1-2; D is ambiguous. The sample comprised PBMCs. CDR3 nucleotide sequence: TGTGCCATTCTGGACGGAGGAAAAGCTAACTATGGCTACACCTTC. Translation: CAILDGGKANYGYTF.